The rows below give T cell receptor beta chains drawn from one sample of a study of cytomegalovirus exposure and HLA in healthy donors. TCRdb's copy holds only in-frame clones and misses some; the assay was immunoSEQ multiplex PCR. The sample consists of over 100,000 clones, around two thirds of them appearing once. Sequenced material: PBMCs. The receptors shown here come from a woman aged 40 to 50 in good health and CMV-seronegative. Each CDR3 is given with its conserved first and last residue. D genes are given only for firm matches. Some rows have no size entry. The others give once, few or many, or a class for an expanded clone.

v_call	clone_size	d_call	j_call	cdr3_aa	cdr3_nt
TRBV10-3	few	.	TRBJ1-5	CAISEGGNQPQHF	TGTGCCATCAGTGAGGGAGGCAATCAGCCCCAGCATTTT
TRBV5-1	.	TRBD1	TRBJ2-2	CARPDRDHPPHTGELFF	TGCGCCAGGCCGGACAGGGACCATCCGCCCCACACCGGGGAGCTGTTTTTT
TRBV4-1	few	.	TRBJ1-1	CASSQDVLRTGRAFF	TGCGCCAGCAGCCAAGATGTTTTGAGAACAGGGCGAGCTTTCTTT
TRBV7-9	.	TRBD1	TRBJ1-1	CASIKGTGGRNGEAFF	TGTGCCAGCATTAAGGGGACAGGGGGCCGCAACGGTGAAGCTTTCTTT
TRBV19	few	TRBD2	TRBJ2-3	CATSSGSSTDTQYF	TGTGCCACTTCTAGCGGCTCTAGCACAGATACGCAGTATTTT
TRBV7-3	few	TRBD2	TRBJ2-1	CASSLGTSGGAGNEQFF	TGTGCCAGCAGCCTCGGGACTAGCGGGGGGGCAGGCAATGAGCAGTTCTTC
TRBV7-9	once	TRBD1	TRBJ1-1	CASSQGQHVAEAFF	TGTGCCAGCAGCCAGGGACAGCATGTCGCTGAAGCTTTCTTT
TRBV28	.	TRBD1	TRBJ1-6	CASSLEGTVNSPLHF	TGTGCCAGCAGTTTAGAGGGGACAGTTAATTCACCCCTCCACTTT
TRBV7-3	.	TRBD1	TRBJ1-2	CASSSPGGNGYTF	TGTGCCAGCAGCTCGCCAGGGGGCAATGGCTACACCTTC
TRBV27	.	.	TRBJ2-7	CASRLVGGPTYEQYF	TGTGCCAGCAGGCTGGTCGGGGGGCCCACTTACGAGCAGTACTTC
TRBV7-2	.	.	TRBJ2-7	CASSLDQVAYEQYF	TGTGCCAGCAGCTTAGATCAGGTAGCCTACGAGCAGTACTTC
TRBV6-1	.	TRBD1	TRBJ1-1	CASSRTGLPSTEAFF	TGTGCCAGCAGTCGGACAGGGCTCCCTTCCACTGAAGCTTTCTTT
TRBV18	.	TRBD1	TRBJ1-6	CASSPAEGADSPLHF	TGTGCCAGCTCACCTGCCGAGGGGGCCGATTCACCCCTCCACTTT
TRBV9	few	.	TRBJ2-2	CASSPRVANTGELFF	TGTGCCAGCAGCCCCCGGGTCGCGAACACCGGGGAGCTGTTTTTT
TRBV7-9	.	TRBD1	TRBJ1-1	CASSPPPGTVNTEAFF	TGTGCCAGCAGTCCCCCGCCCGGGACAGTGAACACTGAAGCTTTCTTT
TRBV7-9	.	.	TRBJ2-1	CATRRDGSLSYNEQFF	TGTGCCACCAGGCGGGACGGGTCCCTCTCCTACAATGAGCAGTTCTTC
TRBV10-3	.	TRBD1	TRBJ1-4	CAISGSPGQRTEKLFF	TGTGCCATCAGTGGATCACCGGGACAGCGAACCGAAAAACTGTTTTTT
TRBV19	.	TRBD1	TRBJ2-7	CASSGTGREQYF	TGTGCCAGTAGTGGGACAGGCCGCGAGCAGTACTTC
TRBV19	few	TRBD1	TRBJ1-2	CASSTGQGVNGYTF	TGTGCCAGTAGTACCGGACAGGGGGTAAATGGCTACACCTTC
TRBV5-6	.	TRBD1	TRBJ2-2	CASSFGTGNGELFF	TGTGCCAGCAGCTTCGGGACAGGCAACGGGGAGCTGTTTTTT
TRBV4-2	.	.	TRBJ2-3	CASSQSGAVNTQYF	TGTGCCAGCAGCCAATCAGGCGCCGTGAATACGCAGTATTTT
TRBV7-8	.	.	TRBJ2-7	CASSSLRSYEQYF	TGTGCCAGCAGCTCGTTAAGGAGCTACGAGCAGTACTTC
TRBV6-1	.	TRBD2	TRBJ2-5	CASSWTSGQGTQYF	TGTGCCAGCAGTTGGACTAGCGGGCAGGGGACCCAGTACTTC
TRBV6-1	.	TRBD1	TRBJ1-2	CASSEPGQLSGYTF	TGTGCCAGCAGTGAACCGGGACAGCTCTCTGGCTACACCTTC
TRBV4-2	.	.	TRBJ1-5	CASSQGRNQPQHF	TGTGCCAGCAGCCAAGGGAGGAATCAGCCCCAGCATTTT
TRBV11-2	.	.	TRBJ2-7	CATEDNSYEQYF	TGTGCCACCGAGGACAACTCCTACGAGCAGTACTTC
TRBV7-2	.	TRBD2	TRBJ2-1	CASSAGLAGANEQFF	TGTGCCAGCAGCGCAGGACTAGCGGGGGCCAATGAGCAGTTCTTC
TRBV5-1	.	TRBD2	TRBJ2-1	CASSLLAGAYNEQFF	TGCGCCAGCAGCTTATTGGCGGGGGCCTACAATGAGCAGTTCTTC
TRBV5-1	.	TRBD1	TRBJ2-5	CASSGQGKETQYF	TGCGCCAGCAGTGGACAGGGTAAAGAGACCCAGTACTTC
TRBV4-3	.	.	TRBJ2-3	CASSQSVSTDTQYF	TGCGCCAGCAGCCAAAGCGTTAGCACAGATACGCAGTATTTT